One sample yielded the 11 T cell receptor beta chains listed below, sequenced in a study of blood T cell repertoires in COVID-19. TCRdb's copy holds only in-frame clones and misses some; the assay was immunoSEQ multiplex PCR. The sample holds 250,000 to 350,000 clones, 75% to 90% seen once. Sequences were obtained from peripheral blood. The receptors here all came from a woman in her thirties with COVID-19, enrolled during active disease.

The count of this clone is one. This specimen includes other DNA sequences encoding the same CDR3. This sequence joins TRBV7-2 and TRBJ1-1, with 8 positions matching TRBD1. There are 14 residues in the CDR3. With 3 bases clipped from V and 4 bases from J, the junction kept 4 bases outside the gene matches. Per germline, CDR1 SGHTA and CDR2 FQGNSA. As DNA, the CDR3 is TGTGCCAGCAGCTTCAGCACAGGGGGCACTGAAGCTTTCTTT. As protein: CASSFSTGGTEAFF.

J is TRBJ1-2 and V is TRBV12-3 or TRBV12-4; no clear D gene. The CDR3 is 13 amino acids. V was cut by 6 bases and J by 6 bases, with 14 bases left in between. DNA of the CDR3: TGTGCCAGCAGAGGAGTGGCTTACGATGGCTACACCTTC. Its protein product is CASRGVAYDGYTF.

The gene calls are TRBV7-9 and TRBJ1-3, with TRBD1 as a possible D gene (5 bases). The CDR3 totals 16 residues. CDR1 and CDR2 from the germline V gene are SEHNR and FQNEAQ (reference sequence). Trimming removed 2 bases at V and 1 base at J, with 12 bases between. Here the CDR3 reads CASSLFSRGSGNTIYF. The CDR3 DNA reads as TGTGCCAGCAGCTTATTCTCCCGGGGGTCTGGAAACACCATATATTTT.

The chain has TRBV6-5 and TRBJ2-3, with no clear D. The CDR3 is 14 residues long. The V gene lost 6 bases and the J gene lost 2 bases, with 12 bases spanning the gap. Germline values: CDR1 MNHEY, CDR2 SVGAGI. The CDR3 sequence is CASSAGFSTDTQYF. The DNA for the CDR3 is TGTGCCAGCAGCGCCGGGTTCTCCACAGATACGCAGTATTTT.

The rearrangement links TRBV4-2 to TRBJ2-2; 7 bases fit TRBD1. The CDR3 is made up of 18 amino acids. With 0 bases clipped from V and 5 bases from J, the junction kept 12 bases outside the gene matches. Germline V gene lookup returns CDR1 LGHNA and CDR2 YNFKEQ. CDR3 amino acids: CASSQDLVDRRSTGELFF. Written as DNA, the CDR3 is TGTGCCAGCAGCCAAGATCTCGTGGACAGGAGGTCTACCGGGGAGCTGTTTTTT.

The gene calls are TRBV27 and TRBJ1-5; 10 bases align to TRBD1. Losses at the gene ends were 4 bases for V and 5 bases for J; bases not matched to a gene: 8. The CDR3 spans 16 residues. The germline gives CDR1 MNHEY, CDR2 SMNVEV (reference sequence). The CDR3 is CASSSRQGANHQPQHF. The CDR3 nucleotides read TGTGCCAGCAGTTCTCGACAGGGGGCGAACCATCAGCCCCAGCATTTT.

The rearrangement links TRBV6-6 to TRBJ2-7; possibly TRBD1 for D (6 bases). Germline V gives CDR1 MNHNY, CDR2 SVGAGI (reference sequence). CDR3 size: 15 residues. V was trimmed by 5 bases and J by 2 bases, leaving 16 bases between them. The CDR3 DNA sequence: TGTGCCAGCAGTACCCAGACAGGAGTCACCTACGAGCAGTACTTC. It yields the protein CASSTQTGVTYEQYF.

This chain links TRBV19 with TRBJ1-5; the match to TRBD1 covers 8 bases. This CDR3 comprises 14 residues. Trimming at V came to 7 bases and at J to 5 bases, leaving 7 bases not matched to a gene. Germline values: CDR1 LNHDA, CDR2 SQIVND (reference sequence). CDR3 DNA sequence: TGTGCCAGTACAGGGGGGGACAGGCATCAGCCCCAGCATTTT. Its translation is CASTGGDRHQPQHF.

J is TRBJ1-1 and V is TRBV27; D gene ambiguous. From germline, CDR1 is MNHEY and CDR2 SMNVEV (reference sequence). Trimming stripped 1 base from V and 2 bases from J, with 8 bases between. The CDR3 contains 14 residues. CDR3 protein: CASSLLGSNTEAFF. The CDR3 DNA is TGTGCCAGCAGTTTATTAGGGAGTAACACTGAAGCTTTCTTT.

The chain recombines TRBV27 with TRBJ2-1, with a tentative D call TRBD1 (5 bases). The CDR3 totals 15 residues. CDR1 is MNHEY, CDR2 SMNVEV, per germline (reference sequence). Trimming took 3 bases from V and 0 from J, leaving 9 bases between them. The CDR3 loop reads CASSFRQSSYNEQFF. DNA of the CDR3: TGTGCCAGCAGTTTCCGACAGAGCTCCTACAATGAGCAGTTCTTC.

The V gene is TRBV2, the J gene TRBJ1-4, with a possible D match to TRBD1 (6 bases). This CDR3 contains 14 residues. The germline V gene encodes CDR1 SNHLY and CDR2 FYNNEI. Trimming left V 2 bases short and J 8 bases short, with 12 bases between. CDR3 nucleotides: TGTGCCAGCAGTGAAAGGGGGATTCAGGAAAAACTGTTTTTT. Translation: CASSERGIQEKLFF. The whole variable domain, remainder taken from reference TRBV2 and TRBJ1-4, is EPEVTQTPSHQVTQMGQEVILRCVPISNHLYFYWYRQILGQKVEFLVSFYNNEISEKSEIFDDQFSVERPDGSNFTLKIRSTKLEDSAMYFCASSERGIQEKLFFGSGTQLSVL.